Below, 23 T cell receptor beta chains from the same sample are listed, as sequenced in a study of HIV-infected children after antiretroviral therapy interruption. Treatment reported: PENTA 11 planned treatment interruption arm or continuous ART arm. Unique molecular identifiers were included in an RNA-based 3' RACE TCR library. One entry per CDR3 protein, called by TCRdb with MiXCR from the 3' RACE reads. The data contain around 15,000 distinct CDR3 sequences, 3% to 3.5% of them singletons. Here the sequenced sample was CD45RA+ CD4+ T cells from PBMCs, taken from a donor given antiretroviral therapy, either interrupted or continuous. As to subset: naive CD4+ CD45RA+ CD45RO- T cells. The receptors here all came from a child aged 2-17 years with HIV.

This clonotype has ten or more counts. The chain employs TRBV28 and TRBJ2-7, with unresolved D. V shed 5 bases and J shed 9 bases, with 14 bases lying between them. The CDR3 is made up of 12 amino acids. CDR1 and CDR2 from the germline V gene are MDHEN and SYDVKM. Here the CDR3 reads CASSLTSSGQYF. CDR3 in DNA: TGTGCCAGCAGTCTAACCTCCTCCGGGCAGTACTTC.

Many counts were recorded for this clonotype. The chain recombines TRBV2 with TRBJ1-2; 7 bases are shared with TRBD1. Germline lookup yields CDR1 SNHLY and CDR2 FYNNEI. The CDR3 runs 12 residues. The ends lost 5 bases at V and 8 bases at J; junction bases unmatched: 5. CDR3 sequence: CASSTGVHGYTF. In DNA, the CDR3 is TGTGCCAGCAGTACAGGGGTTCACGGCTACACCTTC. The full variable domain, with the rest looked up from reference TRBV2 and TRBJ1-2, is EPEVTQTPSHQVTQMGQEVILRCVPISNHLYFYWYRQILGQKVEFLVSFYNNEISEKSEIFDDQFSVERPDGSNFTLKIRSTKLEDSAMYFCASSTGVHGYTFGSGTRLTVV.

In this sample, this clonotype turned up many times. The genes are TRBV6-5 and TRBJ2-3, with D perhaps TRBD2 (7 bases). Germline CDR1 MNHEY, CDR2 SVGAGI. V was cut by 5 bases and J by 6 bases, with 15 bases left in between. The CDR3 is made up of 14 amino acids. The CDR3 DNA is TGTGCCAGCAGTCCCCTACAGGGAGGGGATACGCAGTATTTT. This codes for CASSPLQGGDTQYF.

This clonotype has ten or more counts. This chain joins TRBV6-6 and TRBJ2-7; tentatively, D is TRBD1 (5 bases). The CDR3 has 13 amino acids. Germline CDR1 is MNHNY and CDR2 is SVGAGI (reference sequence). Trimming shortened V by 8 bases and J by 10 bases, and 21 bases separated the two germline ends. Here the CDR3 DNA reads TGTGCCAGCGGTGAGGACAACTCCTATGAACAGTACTTC. It encodes CASGEDNSYEQYF.

This clonotype was recorded at least ten times. The germline gene is not matched at one end of the junction; a read error may be the cause. CDR3 nucleotide sequence: TGTGCCAGCGGAAGACTGGGGGGCGGACAAAACACCTTGTACTTT. It encodes CASGRLGGGQNTLYF. The chain is built from TRBV6-6 and TRBJ2-4; either TRBD1 or TRBD2 may fit D (6 bases each). The germline V gene encodes CDR1 MNHNY and CDR2 SVGAGI (reference sequence). The CDR3 totals 15 residues.

The table lists this clonotype with many counts. The chain uses TRBV3-1 and TRBJ2-1, with 10 nucleotides matching TRBD2. CDR3 size: 14 residues. Per germline, CDR1 LGHDT and CDR2 YNNKEL (reference sequence). J was trimmed by 4 bases and V by 4 bases; bases with no gene match: 1. CDR3 sequence reads: CASSRLAGYNEQFF. CDR3 bases: TGTGCCAGCAGCCGACTAGCGGGTTACAATGAGCAGTTCTTC.

This clonotype was recorded a few times. This may come from a read error, since a much larger clone is one base off. The chain uses TRBV29-1 and TRBJ1-1; a weak D match, TRBD1 (5 bases). The CDR3 contains 11 residues. Germline loops: CDR1 SQVTM, CDR2 ANQGSEA. The CDR3 region is CGAQMGGVTFF. The CDR3, as DNA: TGCGGCGCCCAGATGGGGGGGGTGACTTTCTTT.

This clonotype was found many times. This chain links TRBV12-5 with TRBJ2-3; TRBD2 agrees at 8 bases. The CDR3 is 19 amino acids. The trim removed 3 bases at V and 3 bases at J, leaving 17 bases unmatched. Germline V gene sequence: CDR1 LGHNT, CDR2 FRNRAP. The CDR3 here is CASGFASSGGAETTDTQYF. CDR3 nucleotide sequence: TGTGCTAGTGGTTTTGCGTCCTCCGGGGGGGCCGAAACGACAGATACGCAGTATTTT. Full variable domain (missing parts from reference TRBV12-5 and TRBJ2-3): DARVTQTPRHKVTEMGQEVTMRCQPILGHNTVFWYRQTMMQGLELLAYFRNRAPLDDSGMPKDRFSAEMPDATLATLKIQPSEPRDSAVYFCASGFASSGGAETTDTQYFGPGTRLTVL.

This clonotype was seen repeatedly, ten times or more. The CDR3 nucleotides are TGTGCCAGCAGTTATGAGGAGCGCTATGGCTACACCTTC. This gives the protein CASSYEERYGYTF. This sequence joins TRBV6-6 and TRBJ1-2; D gene ambiguous. Looked up from germline, CDR1 is MNHNY and CDR2 is SVGAGI (reference sequence). V was pared by 3 bases and J by 4 bases, with 9 bases between. This CDR3 has 13 residues.

This clonotype was recorded at least ten times. J is TRBJ1-1 and V is TRBV13; TRBD1 matches at 11 bases. This CDR3 is built from 15 residues. V trimming: 8 bases; J trimming: 14 bases; junction bases outside the gene matches: 19. Germline assignment: CDR1 PRHDT and CDR2 FYEKMQ (reference sequence). The CDR3 bases are TGTGCCAGCTCTCGGGACAGGGGGGAAGGCACAGAAGTCTTCTTT. Its translation: CASSRDRGEGTEVFF.

There are many counts of this clonotype. This chain links TRBV15 with TRBJ1-5; no reliable D call. Germline V gene data show CDR1 as LNHNV and CDR2 as YYDKDF (reference sequence). This CDR3 contains 15 residues. The V and J ends lost 1 base and 7 bases respectively, with 14 bases between them. The CDR3 spells CATSRGTEFQQPQHF. For the CDR3, the DNA is TGTGCCACCAGCAGAGGGACCGAGTTTCAACAGCCCCAGCATTTT. The whole variable domain, remainder taken from reference TRBV15 and TRBJ1-5, is DAMVIQNPRYQVTQFGKPVTLSCSQTLNHNVMYWYQQKSSQAPKLLFHYYDKDFNNEADTPDNFQSRRPNTSFCFLDIRSPGLGDTAMYLCATSRGTEFQQPQHFGDGTRLSIL.

This clonotype was counted ten times or more. V gene TRBV4-1 combines with J gene TRBJ1-2, with unresolved D. Looked up from germline, CDR1 is MGHRA and CDR2 is YSYEKL. V was clipped by 0 bases and J by 1 base, with 9 bases between them. CDR3 size: 15 residues. The CDR3 is CASSQEMEINYGYTF. For the CDR3, the DNA is TGCGCCAGCAGCCAAGAAATGGAGATTAACTATGGCTACACCTTC.

By frequency in the sample, this clonotype is medium-sized. The chain uses TRBV7-2 and TRBJ2-1; D not certain. Trimming removed 2 bases from V and 6 bases from J, with 2 bases in between. Germline V lookup: CDR1 SGHTA, CDR2 FQGNSA. The CDR3 covers 11 residues. DNA of the CDR3: TGTGCCAGCAGCTTAATCAATGAGCAGTTCTTC. Translating it yields CASSLINEQFF. Filled out from reference TRBV7-2 and TRBJ2-1, the complete variable domain reads GAGVSQSPSNKVTEKGKDVELRCDPISGHTALYWYRQSLGQGLEFLIYFQGNSAPDKSGLPSDRFSAERTGGSVSTLTIQRTQQEDSAVYLCASSLINEQFFGPGTRLTVL.

The chain links TRBV6-6 to TRBJ2-7; 7 nucleotides line up with TRBD2. Germline lookup yields CDR1 MNHNY and CDR2 SVGAGI (reference sequence). The CDR3 covers 14 residues. V was clipped by 8 bases and J by 10 bases; unmatched bases: 17. The CDR3 loop reads CASGDAGVTYEQYF. In DNA form, the CDR3 reads TGTGCCAGCGGTGATGCGGGGGTAACCTATGAACAGTACTTC.

The chain links TRBV10-3 to TRBJ1-5; D gene ambiguous. This CDR3 has 13 residues. The germline gives CDR1 ENHRY, CDR2 SYGVKD. Trimming stripped 4 bases from V and 7 bases from J, with 11 bases between. CDR3 sequence: CAISAGFDQPQHF. The CDR3 DNA follows: TGTGCCATCAGTGCGGGGTTTGACCAGCCCCAGCATTTT.

This clonotype was found many times. This sequence joins TRBV2 and TRBJ2-1, with 7 bases lining up with TRBD2. Germline V CDR1 and CDR2: SNHLY, FYNNEI. Germline trimming cut 6 bases from V and 10 bases from J; bases unmatched to any gene: 6. The CDR3 runs 12 residues. The CDR3 bases are TGTGCCAGCAGCGGCCGGGAGGAAGAGCAGTTCTTC. Encoded protein: CASSGREEEQFF.

This clonotype was recorded at least ten times. The CDR3 bases are TGTGCCGCCGGACAGGGAGAGGCCAATGAGCAGTTCTTC. It translates to CAAGQGEANEQFF. The gene calls are TRBV30 and TRBJ2-1, with 8 bases identical to TRBD1. Germline V CDR1 and CDR2: GTSNPN, SVGIG (reference sequence). The CDR3 runs to 13 residues. The ends lost 8 bases at V and 6 bases at J; junction bases unmatched: 9. Full variable domain (outside the CDR3, taken from reference TRBV30 and TRBJ2-1): SQTIHQWPATLVQPVGSPLSLECTVEGTSNPNLYWYRQAAGRGLQLLFYSVGIGQISSEVPQNLSASRPQDRQFILSSKKLLLSDSGFYLCAAGQGEANEQFFGPGTRLTVL.

This clonotype was seen many times. This chain uses TRBV20-1 with TRBJ2-5; D remains unclear. CDR1 DFQATT and CDR2 SNEGSKA come from the germline V gene (reference sequence). The CDR3 runs to 14 residues. V shed 4 bases and J shed 2 bases, with 14 bases lying between them. The CDR3 nucleotides read TGCAGTGCTATAAACACCGCCTCGCAAGAGACCCAGTACTTC. This sequence encodes CSAINTASQETQYF.

At least ten counts were recorded for this clonotype. The chain employs TRBV14 and TRBJ2-2, with 10 bases lining up with TRBD2. The V gene's germline CDR1 is SGHDN and CDR2 FVKESK. This CDR3 is 17 amino acids long. With 2 bases clipped from V and 2 bases from J, the junction kept 5 bases outside the gene matches. The CDR3 is CASSQQRGGLNTGELFF. Here the CDR3 DNA reads TGTGCCAGCAGCCAACAGCGGGGGGGCCTTAACACCGGGGAGCTGTTTTTT.

This clonotype was counted between two and nine times. This sequence joins TRBV24-1 and TRBJ2-3; no clear D gene. CDR3 length equals 11 residues. The V gene's germline CDR1 is KGHDR and CDR2 SFDVKD. Trimming stripped 6 bases from V and 2 bases from J, with 2 bases between. This CDR3 reads CATSNTDTQYF. CDR3 DNA: TGTGCCACCAGTAACACAGATACGCAGTATTTT.

This clonotype was seen at least ten times. This chain links TRBV2 with TRBJ2-2; 8 bases fit TRBD1. The CDR3 covers 15 residues. Germline lookup yields CDR1 SNHLY and CDR2 FYNNEI. J was trimmed by 1 base and V by 8 bases; bases with no gene match: 6. Here the CDR3 DNA reads TGTGCCAGCTTGTCCGGGACAGGGAACACCGGGGAGCTGTTTTTT. Translating it yields CASLSGTGNTGELFF. The full variable domain, in which reference TRBV2 and TRBJ2-2 provide the parts outside the CDR3, is EPEVTQTPSHQVTQMGQEVILRCVPISNHLYFYWYRQILGQKVEFLVSFYNNEISEKSEIFDDQFSVERPDGSNFTLKIRSTKLEDSAMYFCASLSGTGNTGELFFGEGSRLTVL.

The table lists this clonotype with many counts. This chain links TRBV10-1 with TRBJ1-5, with D unclear. CDR3 length equals 12 residues. Germline CDR1 reads WNHNN; CDR2 reads SYGVQD (reference sequence). V was clipped by 5 bases and J by 7 bases, with 9 bases between them. Written as DNA, the CDR3 is TGCGCCAGCAGTTACAGTGAGCAGCCCCAGCATTTT. Translation: CASSYSEQPQHF.

This clonotype is large within its sample. The chain combines TRBV12-3 or TRBV12-4 with TRBJ1-6; the D is unclear. Trimming cost V 1 base and J 13 bases, with 5 bases left between them. The CDR3 spans 11 residues. The CDR3 region is CASSLGGPLHF. The CDR3 nucleotides are TGTGCCAGCAGTTTAGGTGGTCCCCTCCACTTT.